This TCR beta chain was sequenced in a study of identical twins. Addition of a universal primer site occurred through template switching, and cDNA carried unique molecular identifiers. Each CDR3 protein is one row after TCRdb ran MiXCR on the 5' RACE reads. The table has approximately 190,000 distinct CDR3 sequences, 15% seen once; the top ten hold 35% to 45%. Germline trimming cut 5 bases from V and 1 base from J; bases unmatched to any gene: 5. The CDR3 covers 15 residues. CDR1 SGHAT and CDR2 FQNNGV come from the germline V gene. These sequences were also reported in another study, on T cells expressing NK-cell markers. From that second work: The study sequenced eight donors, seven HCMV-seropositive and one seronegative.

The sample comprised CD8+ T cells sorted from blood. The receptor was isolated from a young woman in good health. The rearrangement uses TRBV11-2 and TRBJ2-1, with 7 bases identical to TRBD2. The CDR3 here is CASSERDMSYNEQFF. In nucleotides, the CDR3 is TGTGCCAGCAGCGAGCGGGATATGTCCTACAATGAGCAGTTCTTC.